This TCR beta chain was sequenced during a study of shared clonotypes between healthy human individuals. V lost 0 bases and J lost 9, with 5 bases in between. Germline CDR1 SNHLY, CDR2 FYNNEI. CDR3 length: 12 residues. Method: immunoSEQ multiplex PCR; TCRdb's copy keeps in-frame clones and lacks some. This sample has around 1 million clones; 70% to 85% occur once, and the top ten carry roughly 1.5%. Input material: memory CD4+ T cells sorted from blood. Subset reported: CD45RA-negative fraction. The chain carries TRBV2 and TRBJ2-2, with D uncertain. The receptor's source is a man younger than 30 in good health. The DNA for the CDR3 is TGTGCCAGCAGTGAAGCGCCCTGGGAGCTGTTTTTT. It codes for CASSEAPWELFF.